This record concerns one TCR beta chain sequence. This clonotype showed up just a few times. It has no known antigen specificity. Nothing much larger sits one base from this clone, and base qualities are not available. The run used an Illumina HiSeq 2500. TCR beta libraries were prepared by quantitative 5'-RACE with molecular barcodes. Per the original workflow: Disease-linked TCR variants were identified with a new computational method built on a probabilistic model of VDJ rearrangement. The public reads were reprocessed in TCRdb via fastp at Q25 and MiXCR, keeping in-frame beta chains. Rows matching on CDR3 protein sequence are summarized as one entry with the most common DNA and genes. V and J calls and clone size were set by TCRdb, not the authors. For this sample there are 200,000 to 250,000 distinct CDR3 sequences; roughly 6.6% appear just once. Approximately 15% of the sample is taken by the ten largest.

The sample originates from a study of CD8 T cells in ankylosing spondylitis (dated 2017 in TCRdb). Background on the whole study: To find TCR variants linked to disease, the study profiled T cell receptor beta repertoires in ankylosing spondylitis patients and healthy donors. Samples of peripheral blood were taken, and for ankylosing spondylitis patients, synovial fluid was collected as well. The full study cohort comprised approximately 23 ankylosing spondylitis patients and about a hundred healthy donors.

What the study reported, not specific to this receptor: Blood from ankylosing spondylitis patients appeared to be characterized by a TCR beta motif made up of under ten highly homologous amino acid variants. Some TCR beta motif variants had previously been reported in synovial fluid and blood of reactive arthritis patients, which suggested common disease-initiation mechanisms. In peripheral blood, the disease-linked clones were found at relatively low frequencies and had a CD8+ phenotype. The disease-linked clones were reported as significantly enriched in matched synovial fluid samples from ankylosing spondylitis patients.

The material sequenced was blood, either unsorted or a sorted T cell fraction (not recorded which). The source is a male donor with ankylosing spondylitis.

The nucleotide sequence reads as follows: TGCAGTGCTAGAGATCTTTTAGGACTAGCGGGAGAAAGAGTCTACAATGAGCAGTTCTTC. This encodes CSARDLLGLAGERVYNEQFF. Recombination connected TRBV20-1 to TRBJ2-1; TRBD2 agrees with 13 junctional bases. The CDR3 starts with the cysteine, ends with the phenylalanine, and has 20 residues. Only CDR3 DNA remains: 60 bases, in frame from the first base. Per the germline V gene (reference sequence), DFQATT is the CDR1 and SNEGSKA is the CDR2. Clipping removes 0 bases from V and 3 bases from J, with 14 as the unmatched junction base count.